This T cell receptor beta chain appears in the sequencing data of a study of T cell changes during pregnancy in multiple sclerosis. Some clones are missing from TCRdb's copy, which holds only in-frame ones; the method was immunoSEQ multiplex PCR. The sample carries some 74,000 clones, roughly 92% recorded once. Germline V CDR1 and CDR2: SGHRS, YFSETQ. The CDR3 runs 17 residues. The junction had 6 bases not matched to a gene; V was cut back by 3 bases and J by 0 bases. The TCR sequence derives from a female donor with multiple sclerosis, enrolled in a pregnancy study. This sample comprised peripheral blood, obtained before pregnancy. V usage is TRBV5-1 and J usage is TRBJ1-2; 12 nucleotides agree with TRBD1. The CDR3 bases are TGCGCCAGCAGCTCACACGGGACAGGGGGCGCTAACTATGGCTACACCTTC. It translates to CASSSHGTGGANYGYTF.